These 5 T cell receptor beta chains originate from one sample sequenced in a study of naive and memory T cell subsets. Amplification of ligated cDNA took four PCR rounds with SP2 and nested alpha and beta constant primers. One entry per CDR3 protein, called by TCRdb with MiXCR from the UMI-ligation and nested PCR reads. Of about 26,000 distinct CDR3 sequences in the sample, about 5.2% were seen once. A UMI-containing oligonucleotide was joined by 3' ligation to the TCR cDNA template. The sample comprised blood. The receptors were gathered from an adult in good health.

This clonotype is categorized as medium-sized. This chain connects TRBV11-2 to TRBJ2-1; 10 bases are shared with TRBD2. With 4 bases clipped from V and 3 bases from J, the junction kept 6 bases outside the gene matches. Germline loops: CDR1 SGHAT, CDR2 FQNNGV. The CDR3 totals 16 residues. CDR3 coding DNA: TGTGCCAGCAGCTCTGCCGGACTAGCGGACTACAATGAGCAGTTCTTC. Amino acid sequence: CASSSAGLADYNEQFF. Looking up the rest from reference TRBV11-2 and TRBJ2-1 gives the full variable domain: EAGVAQSPRYKIIEKRQSVAFWCNPISGHATLYWYQQILGQGPKLLIQFQNNGVVDDSQLPKDRFSAERLKGVDSTLKIQPAKLEDSAVYLCASSSAGLADYNEQFFGPGTRLTVL.

This clonotype was seen ten or more times. The chain is built from TRBV9 and TRBJ1-1; a possible D gene is TRBD1 (5 bases). Trimming pared 2 bases from V and 2 bases from J, leaving 7 bases between. This CDR3 is 13 amino acids long. Germline CDR1 SGDLS, CDR2 YYNGEE. CDR3 sequence (DNA): TGTGCCAGCAGCGTGGGGGATAACACTGAAGCTTTCTTT. Its translation: CASSVGDNTEAFF.

This clonotype was observed at least ten times. The chain couples TRBV7-2 to TRBJ1-1, with 7 bases aligning to TRBD1. J was trimmed by 4 bases and V by 3 bases; bases with no gene match: 5. Germline V CDR1 and CDR2: SGHTA, FQGNSA. The CDR3 runs to 14 residues. The CDR3 DNA reads as TGTGCCAGCAGCTTCGGGACAGTAGTCACTGAAGCTTTCTTT. This gives the protein CASSFGTVVTEAFF.

This clonotype has ten or more counts. This sequence joins TRBV4-1 and TRBJ1-5; D uncertain. This CDR3 region has 17 residues. Germline-derived CDR1 and CDR2 are MGHRA and YSYEKL. The V gene lost 2 bases and the J gene lost 0 bases, with 14 bases spanning the gap. In DNA form, the CDR3 reads TGCGCCAGCAGCCAATGGCCCCGGCGGGGTAGCAATCAGCCCCAGCATTTT. Amino acids: CASSQWPRRGSNQPQHF.

This clonotype has at least ten counts. V is TRBV7-9 and J is TRBJ2-6; D is tentatively TRBD1 or TRBD2 (5 bases each). This CDR3 is built from 17 residues. Germline V lookup: CDR1 SEHNR, CDR2 FQNEAQ (reference sequence). Trimming removed 1 base from V and 4 bases from J, with 14 bases in between. The CDR3 loop reads CASSLGGRLGGANVLTF. The CDR3 coding sequence is TGTGCCAGCAGCTTAGGGGGACGCCTGGGCGGGGCCAACGTCCTGACTTTC. The full variable domain, its missing parts supplied by reference TRBV7-9 and TRBJ2-6, is DTGVSQNPRHKITKRGQNVTFRCDPISEHNRLYWYRQTLGQGPEFLTYFQNEAQLEKSRLLSDRFSAERPKGSFSTLEIQRTEQGDSAMYLCASSLGGRLGGANVLTFGAGSRLTVL.